This entry lists 2 T cell receptor beta chains sequenced from one sample in a study of OX40 agonist ivuxolimab in advanced cancers. Profiling relied on immunoSEQ multiplex PCR, and the TCRdb table lists in-frame clones only, not all of them. The profile shows about 83,000 clones, less than 85% of them singletons. The specimen comprised CD4+ or CD8+ T cells sorted from blood, sampled in a trial of the OX40 agonist ivuxolimab. These receptors were collected from an adult with an advanced solid tumor such as melanoma, head and neck, liver or kidney cancer.

This chain's CDR3 is CATRTSGGTDTQYF. Written as DNA, the CDR3 is TGTGCCACCCGGACTAGCGGGGGCACAGATACGCAGTATTTT. This chain connects TRBV18 to TRBJ2-3; 12 nucleotides line up with TRBD2. CDR3 length: 14 residues. CDR1 is KGHSH and CDR2 is LQKENI in the germline V gene. Germline trimming cut 10 bases from V and 1 base from J; bases unmatched to any gene: 3.

V gene TRBV30 combines with J gene TRBJ1-5; TRBD1 is a possible D gene (5 bases). V shed 3 bases and J shed 5 bases, with 11 bases lying between them. The germline CDR1 and CDR2 sequences are GTSNPN and SVGIG (reference sequence). This CDR3 spans 13 amino acids. The CDR3 region is CAWSGGPYQPQHF. The CDR3 DNA reads TGTGCCTGGAGCGGGGGTCCGTATCAGCCCCAGCATTTT.